The present T cell receptor beta chain was sequenced within a study of T cell changes during pregnancy in multiple sclerosis. Profiled with immunoSEQ multiplex PCR; TCRdb holds only in-frame clones, not every one. There are over 65,000 clones in the sample; more than 85% occur only once, and over 2% lies in the top ten. The CDR3 has 17 residues. Germline CDR1 SGHRS, CDR2 YFSETQ. V was shortened by 0 bases and J by 0 bases, with 15 bases between the two germline ends. The chain is built from TRBV5-1 and TRBJ1-1, with TRBD1 as a possible D gene (5 bases). Here the sequenced sample was peripheral blood, taken in the first trimester of pregnancy. The receptor's source is a female donor with multiple sclerosis, enrolled in a pregnancy study. The CDR3 coding sequence is TGCGCCAGCAGCTTGGGCCGAGACAGCTACATGAACACTGAAGCTTTCTTT. This sequence encodes CASSLGRDSYMNTEAFF.